This T cell receptor beta chain appears in the sequencing data of a study of identical twins. Study-level points and caveats: The degree of excess twin sharing was weaker in beta out-of-frame sequences. In cord blood, abundant beta clonotypes had fewer insertions; memory showed no trend.

The CDR3 covers 17 residues. Germline-derived CDR1 and CDR2 are MDHEN and SYDVKM. Trimming removed 2 bases from V and 2 bases from J; junction bases left unmatched: 11. Unique molecular identifiers were present on cDNA, and template switching added a universal primer site. TCRdb called the 5' RACE reads again in MiXCR, with one record for every CDR3 protein. The sample yields 500,000 to 550,000 distinct CDR3 sequences, about 22% seen once. This clonotype was seen more than once but under ten times. The target antigen is unknown. These records were also assigned to another study, of yellow fever vaccine responses in identical twins. Per that paper: Reports say the vaccine T cell response in twins looked partly convergent and partly personalized.

This sequence originates from a woman aged 18-29 years in good health. Sequenced material: CD4+ T cells sorted from blood. The chain combines TRBV28 with TRBJ2-5, with 7 positions matching TRBD2. The CDR3 sequence is CASSLGGGSGWQETQYF. CDR3 nucleotide sequence: TGTGCCAGCAGTTTAGGCGGCGGGAGTGGGTGGCAAGAGACCCAGTACTTC.